The source of this T cell receptor beta chain is a study of siplizumab effects on memory and regulatory T cells. The CDR3 covers 13 residues. CDR1 and CDR2 from the germline V gene are SGHNT and YYREEE (reference sequence). The V end lost 3 bases, the J end lost 4 bases, and 10 bases lay between the germline ends. This clone has just one count. What it binds is unknown. Overall study results and limits: Under siplizumab, alloreactive sequences traced to unstimulated CD4+ memory cells were significantly reduced.

About 10^5 TCR templates were measured in each sample. Here immunoSEQ multiplex PCR was the method, and the copy in TCRdb shows in-frame clones only, minus some. The sample carries about 64,000 clones, roughly 96% recorded once. The sequence was collected from a human donor in good health. Sequencing was done on a sample of naive CD8+ T cells sorted from blood. The chain combines TRBV5-4 with TRBJ2-5, with a possible D match to TRBD1 (6 bases). As DNA, the CDR3 is TGTGCCAGCAGCTGGGGGCCAGGAGAGACCCAGTACTTC. Translated: CASSWGPGETQYF.